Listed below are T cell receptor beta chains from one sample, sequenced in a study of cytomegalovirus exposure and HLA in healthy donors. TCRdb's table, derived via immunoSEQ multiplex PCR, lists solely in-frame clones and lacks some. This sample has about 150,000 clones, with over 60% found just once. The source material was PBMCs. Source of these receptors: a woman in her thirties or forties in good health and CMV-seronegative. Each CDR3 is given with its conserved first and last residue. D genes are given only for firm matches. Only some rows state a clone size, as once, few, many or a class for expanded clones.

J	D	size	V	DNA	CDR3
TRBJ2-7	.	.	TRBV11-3	TGTGCCAGCAGCTTGAGTCGAGGGTCCGACGAGCAGTACTTC	CASSLSRGSDEQYF
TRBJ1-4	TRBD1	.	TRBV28	TGTGCCAGCAGTTCCTTAAGGGACAGGGGAGGTGAAAAACTGTTTTTT	CASSSLRDRGGEKLFF
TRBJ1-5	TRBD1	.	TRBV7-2	TGTGCCAGCAGCTTAGTTGCAGGGGGCGTCGATCAGCCCCAGCATTTT	CASSLVAGGVDQPQHF
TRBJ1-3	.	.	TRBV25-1	TGTGCCAGCAGTGAATTCTCACGTAGTGGAAACACCATATATTTT	CASSEFSRSGNTIYF
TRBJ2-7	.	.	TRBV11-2	TGTGCCAGCAGCTTAGGCGCTTACCCGAGTACAGGGCCAAATTACGAGCAGTACTTC	CASSLGAYPSTGPNYEQYF
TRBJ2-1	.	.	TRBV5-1	TGCGCCAGCAGAGAGGTCCACAATGAGCAGTTCTTC	CASREVHNEQFF
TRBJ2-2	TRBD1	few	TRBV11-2	TGTGCCAGCAGCTCCCCGGACAGGGGAGGCACCGGGGAGCTGTTTTTT	CASSSPDRGGTGELFF
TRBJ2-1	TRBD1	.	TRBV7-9	TGTGCCAGCAGCTTAGGGGGGACAGGGAAGAGGGTCTTC	CASSLGGTGKRVF
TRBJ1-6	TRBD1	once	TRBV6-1	TGTGCCAGCAGTGGGGGACAGGGGCCTATTTCACCCCTCCACTTT	CASSGGQGPISPLHF
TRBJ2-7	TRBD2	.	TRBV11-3	TGTGCCAGCAGCTTAGAACGTGGAGGACTAGCCCCCAGCTACGAGCAGTACTTC	CASSLERGGLAPSYEQYF
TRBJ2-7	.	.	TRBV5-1	TGCGCCAGCAGCTTAGATGGGACTCGCGAGCAGTACTTC	CASSLDGTREQYF
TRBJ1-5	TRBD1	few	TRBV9	TGTGCCAGCAGCAGTGACAGGGTTGATCAGCCCCAGCATTTT	CASSSDRVDQPQHF
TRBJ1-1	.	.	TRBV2	TGTGCCAGCGCTCGACAGGCCATCAACACTGAAGCTTTCTTT	CASARQAINTEAFF
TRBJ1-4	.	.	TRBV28	TGTGCCAGCAGTTCCTCAGGGAGTCTGGGGGGTGAAAAACTGTTTTTT	CASSSSGSLGGEKLFF
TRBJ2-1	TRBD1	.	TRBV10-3	TGTGCCATCAGTGGTATGTCCGGGACAGGGGAATATGAGCAGTTCTTC	CAISGMSGTGEYEQFF
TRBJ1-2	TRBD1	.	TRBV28	TGTGCCAGCAGTGGAAACAGGGGCTCTAACTATGGCTACACCTTC	CASSGNRGSNYGYTF